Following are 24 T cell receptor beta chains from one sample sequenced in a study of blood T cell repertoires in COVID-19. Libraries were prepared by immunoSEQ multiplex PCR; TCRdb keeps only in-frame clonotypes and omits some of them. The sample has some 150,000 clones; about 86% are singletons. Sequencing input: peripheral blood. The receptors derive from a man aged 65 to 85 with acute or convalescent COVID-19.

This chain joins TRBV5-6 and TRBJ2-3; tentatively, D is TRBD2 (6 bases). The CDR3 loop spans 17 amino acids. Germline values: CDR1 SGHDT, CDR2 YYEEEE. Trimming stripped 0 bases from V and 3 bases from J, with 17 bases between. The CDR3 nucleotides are TGTGCCAGCAGCTTGGTAGGTAGCGGACGGGGTACAGATACGCAGTATTTT. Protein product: CASSLVGSGRGTDTQYF.

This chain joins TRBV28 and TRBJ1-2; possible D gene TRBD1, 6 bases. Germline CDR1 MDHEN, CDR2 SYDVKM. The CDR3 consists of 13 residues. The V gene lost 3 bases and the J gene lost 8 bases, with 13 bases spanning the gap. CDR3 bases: TGTGCCAGCAGTTTTTCAGGGGCGGAGGGCTACACCTTC. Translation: CASSFSGAEGYTF.

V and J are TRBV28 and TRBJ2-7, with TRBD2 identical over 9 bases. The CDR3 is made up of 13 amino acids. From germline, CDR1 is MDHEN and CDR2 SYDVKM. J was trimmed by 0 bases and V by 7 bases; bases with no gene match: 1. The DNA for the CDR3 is TGTGCCAGCACTAGCGGGGTCTCCTACGAGCAGTACTTC. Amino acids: CASTSGVSYEQYF.

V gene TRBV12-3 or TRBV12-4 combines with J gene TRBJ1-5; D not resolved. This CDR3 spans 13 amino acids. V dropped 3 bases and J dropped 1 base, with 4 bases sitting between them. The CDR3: CASSLSSNQPQHF. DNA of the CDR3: TGTGCCAGCAGTTTGTCAAGCAATCAGCCCCAGCATTTT.

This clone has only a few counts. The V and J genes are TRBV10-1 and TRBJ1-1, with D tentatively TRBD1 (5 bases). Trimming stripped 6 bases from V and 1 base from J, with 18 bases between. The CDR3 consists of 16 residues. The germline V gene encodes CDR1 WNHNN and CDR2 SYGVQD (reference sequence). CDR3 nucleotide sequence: TGCGCCAGCAGCGGGGAGGCGACAGACACGAACACTGAAGCTTTCTTT. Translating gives CASSGEATDTNTEAFF.

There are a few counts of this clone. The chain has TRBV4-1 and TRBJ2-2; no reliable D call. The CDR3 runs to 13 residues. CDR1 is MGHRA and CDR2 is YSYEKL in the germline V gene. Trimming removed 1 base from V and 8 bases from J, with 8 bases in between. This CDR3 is CASSQGGTGELFF. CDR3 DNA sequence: TGCGCCAGCAGCCAAGGAGGTACTGGGGAGCTGTTTTTT.

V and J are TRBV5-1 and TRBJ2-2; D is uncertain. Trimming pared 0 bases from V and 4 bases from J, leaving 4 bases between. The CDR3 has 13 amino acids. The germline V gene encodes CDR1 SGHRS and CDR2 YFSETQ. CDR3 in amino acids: CASSLVSTGELFF. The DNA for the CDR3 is TGCGCCAGCAGCTTGGTGAGCACCGGGGAGCTGTTTTTT.

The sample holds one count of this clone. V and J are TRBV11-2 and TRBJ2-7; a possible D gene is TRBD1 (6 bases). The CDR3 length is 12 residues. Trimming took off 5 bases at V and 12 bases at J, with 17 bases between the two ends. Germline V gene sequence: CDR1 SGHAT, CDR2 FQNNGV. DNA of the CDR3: TGTGCCAGCAGCGAGTCGGGACATTTCCCGTACTTC. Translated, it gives CASSESGHFPYF. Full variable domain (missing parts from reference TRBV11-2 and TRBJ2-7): EAGVAQSPRYKIIEKRQSVAFWCNPISGHATLYWYQQILGQGPKLLIQFQNNGVVDDSQLPKDRFSAERLKGVDSTLKIQPAKLEDSAVYLCASSESGHFPYFGPGTRLTVT.

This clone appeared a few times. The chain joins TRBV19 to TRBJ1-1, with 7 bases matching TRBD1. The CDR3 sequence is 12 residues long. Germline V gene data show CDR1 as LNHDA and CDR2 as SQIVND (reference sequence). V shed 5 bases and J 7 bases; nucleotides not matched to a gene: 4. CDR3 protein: CASSDTGVEAFF. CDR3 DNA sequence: TGTGCCAGTAGTGACACAGGGGTTGAAGCTTTCTTT.

CDR3 coding DNA: TGTGCCAGCAGCCAGGGACTAGCGGGAACCACAGATACGCAGTATTTT. This sequence encodes CASSQGLAGTTDTQYF. The chain carries TRBV3-1 (or the pseudogene TRBV3-2) and TRBJ2-3; TRBD2 matches at 13 bases. Trimming cost V 3 bases and J 2 bases; bases outside gene matches: 2. Looked up from germline, CDR1 is LGHDT and CDR2 is YNNKEL (reference sequence). The CDR3 runs 16 residues.

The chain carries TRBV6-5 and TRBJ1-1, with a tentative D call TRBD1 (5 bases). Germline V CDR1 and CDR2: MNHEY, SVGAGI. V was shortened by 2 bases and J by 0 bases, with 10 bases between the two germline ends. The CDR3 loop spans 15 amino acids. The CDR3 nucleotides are TGTGCCAGCAGTTACAGGGGAACAATGAACACTGAAGCTTTCTTT. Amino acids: CASSYRGTMNTEAFF.

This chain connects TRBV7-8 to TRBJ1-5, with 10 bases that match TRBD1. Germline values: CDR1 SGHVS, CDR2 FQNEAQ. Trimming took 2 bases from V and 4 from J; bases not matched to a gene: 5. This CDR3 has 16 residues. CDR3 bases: TGTGCCAGCAGCTTATTCGACAGGGGGCTTAATCAGCCCCAGCATTTT. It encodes CASSLFDRGLNQPQHF.

CDR3 amino acids: CASSPTFIQGTYNSPLHF. CDR3 bases: TGTGCCAGCAGTCCAACCTTCATACAGGGGACCTATAATTCACCCCTCCACTTT. The chain links TRBV28 to TRBJ1-6; TRBD1 aligns across 7 bases. J was trimmed by 2 bases and V by 5 bases; bases with no gene match: 12. The CDR3 spans 18 residues. Germline-derived CDR1 and CDR2 are MDHEN and SYDVKM.

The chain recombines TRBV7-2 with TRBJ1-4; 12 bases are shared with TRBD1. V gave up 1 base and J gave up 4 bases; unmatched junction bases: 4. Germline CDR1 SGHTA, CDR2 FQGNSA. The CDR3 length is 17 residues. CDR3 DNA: TGTGCCAGCAGCTTAGTAGGGACAGGGGGCCTTAATGAAAAACTGTTTTTT. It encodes CASSLVGTGGLNEKLFF.

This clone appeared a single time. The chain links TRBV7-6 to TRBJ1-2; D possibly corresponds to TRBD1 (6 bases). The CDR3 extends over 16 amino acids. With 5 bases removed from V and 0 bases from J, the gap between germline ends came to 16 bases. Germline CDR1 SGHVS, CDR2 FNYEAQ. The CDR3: CASSPVRDMANYGYTF. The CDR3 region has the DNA TGTGCCAGCAGCCCCGTCCGGGACATGGCTAACTATGGCTACACCTTC.

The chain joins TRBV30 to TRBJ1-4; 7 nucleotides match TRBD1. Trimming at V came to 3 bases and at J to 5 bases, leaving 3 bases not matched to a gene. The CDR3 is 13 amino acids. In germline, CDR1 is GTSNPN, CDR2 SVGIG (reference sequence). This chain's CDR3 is CAWRTTGNEKLFF. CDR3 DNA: TGTGCCTGGAGGACGACAGGGAATGAAAAACTGTTTTTT.

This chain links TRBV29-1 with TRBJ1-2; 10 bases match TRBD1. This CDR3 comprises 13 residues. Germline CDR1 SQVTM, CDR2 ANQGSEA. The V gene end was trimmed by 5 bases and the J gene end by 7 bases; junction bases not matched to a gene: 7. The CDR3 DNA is TGCAGCGTTCGGGAGACAGGGGGCTTTGGCTACACCTTC. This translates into CSVRETGGFGYTF.

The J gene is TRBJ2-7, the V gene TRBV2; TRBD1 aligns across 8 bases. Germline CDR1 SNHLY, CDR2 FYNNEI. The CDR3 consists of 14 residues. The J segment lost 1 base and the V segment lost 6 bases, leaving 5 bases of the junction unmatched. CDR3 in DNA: TGTGCCAGCAGACGGGACAGGCATTCCTACGAGCAGTACTTC. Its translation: CASRRDRHSYEQYF. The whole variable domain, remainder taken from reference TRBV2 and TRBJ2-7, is EPEVTQTPSHQVTQMGQEVILRCVPISNHLYFYWYRQILGQKVEFLVSFYNNEISEKSEIFDDQFSVERPDGSNFTLKIRSTKLEDSAMYFCASRRDRHSYEQYFGPGTRLTVT.

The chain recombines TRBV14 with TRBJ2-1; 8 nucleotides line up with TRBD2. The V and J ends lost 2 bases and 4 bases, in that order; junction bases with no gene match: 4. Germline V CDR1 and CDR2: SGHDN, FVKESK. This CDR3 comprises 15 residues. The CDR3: CASSQRSGSYNEQFF. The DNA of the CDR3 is TGTGCCAGCAGCCAAAGAAGCGGGAGTTACAATGAGCAGTTCTTC.

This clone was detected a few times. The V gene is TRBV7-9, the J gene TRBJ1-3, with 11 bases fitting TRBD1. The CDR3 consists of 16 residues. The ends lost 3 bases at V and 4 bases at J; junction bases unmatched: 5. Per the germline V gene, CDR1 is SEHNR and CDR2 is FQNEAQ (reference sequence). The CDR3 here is CASSFGQGAEGNTIYF. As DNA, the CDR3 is TGTGCCAGCAGCTTCGGACAGGGGGCGGAAGGAAACACCATATATTTT.

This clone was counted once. Written as DNA, the CDR3 is TGTGCCAGCAGCCCTGGGACTAGCTTGGACGAGCAGTACTTC. Translation gives CASSPGTSLDEQYF. The chain couples TRBV5-4 to TRBJ2-7; 9 bases map to TRBD2. From germline, CDR1 is SGHNT and CDR2 YYREEE (reference sequence). The CDR3 totals 14 residues. Trimming cost V 4 bases and J 5 bases; bases outside gene matches: 7.

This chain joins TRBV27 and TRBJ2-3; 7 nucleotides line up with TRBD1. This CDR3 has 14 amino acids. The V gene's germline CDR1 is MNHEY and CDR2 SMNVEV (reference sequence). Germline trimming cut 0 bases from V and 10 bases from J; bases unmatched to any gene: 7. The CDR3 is CASSLSSLQGPQYF. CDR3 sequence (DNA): TGTGCCAGCAGTTTATCATCTCTACAGGGGCCGCAGTATTTT.

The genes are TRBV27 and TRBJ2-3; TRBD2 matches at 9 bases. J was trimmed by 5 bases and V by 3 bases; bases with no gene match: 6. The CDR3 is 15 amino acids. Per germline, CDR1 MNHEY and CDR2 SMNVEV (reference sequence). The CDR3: CASSFSLAGLDTQYF. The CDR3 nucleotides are TGTGCCAGCAGTTTTTCGCTAGCGGGACTAGATACGCAGTATTTT.

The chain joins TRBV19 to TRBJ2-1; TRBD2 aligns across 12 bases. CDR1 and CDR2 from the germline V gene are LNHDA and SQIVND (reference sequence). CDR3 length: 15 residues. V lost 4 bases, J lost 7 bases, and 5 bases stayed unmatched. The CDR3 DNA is TGTGCCAGTAGTACGGGACTAGCGGGCTTTAATGAGCAGTTCTTC. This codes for CASSTGLAGFNEQFF.